Listed below are T cell receptor beta chains from one sample, sequenced in a study of CD8 T cells in ankylosing spondylitis. MiXCR, run by TCRdb on the 5' RACE reads, gives a single entry per CDR3 protein. The table records approximately 300,000 distinct CDR3 sequences, about a fifth of them present only once. Sequenced input: blood, either unsorted or a sorted T cell fraction (not recorded which). All receptors come from a female donor with ankylosing spondylitis or in good health (not recorded which). CDR3s include the opening cysteine and the closing phenylalanine or tryptophan. A D gene is named only where the DNA matches it firmly. Size is omitted from some rows. Given values are once, few, many or a class for expanded clones.

size	V	J	D	CDR3	DNA
many	TRBV3-1	TRBJ2-1	TRBD2	CASSQAGGPSYNEQFF	TGTGCCAGCAGCCAAGCGGGAGGGCCTTCCTACAATGAGCAGTTCTTC
few	TRBV5-5	TRBJ2-1	TRBD1	CASSQTGELYNEQFF	TGTGCCAGCAGTCAGACAGGGGAATTATACAATGAGCAGTTCTTC
.	TRBV28	TRBJ1-5	.	CASSFKAGQPQHF	TGTGCCAGCAGTTTCAAGGCGGGCCAGCCCCAGCATTTT
many	TRBV12-3/TRBV12-4	TRBJ1-6	.	CASSFSQDPRSPLHF	TGTGCCAGCAGTTTTAGTCAGGACCCGCGATCACCCCTCCACTTT
.	TRBV12-3/TRBV12-4	TRBJ2-2	TRBD1	CASSVGQGRAGELFF	TGTGCCAGCAGTGTTGGACAGGGGAGGGCCGGGGAGCTGTTTTTT
few	TRBV10-3	TRBJ2-2	.	CAISETGSNTGELFF	TGTGCCATCAGTGAGACGGGATCGAACACCGGGGAGCTGTTTTTT
few	TRBV11-2	TRBJ1-4	TRBD1	CASSPGQAILKNEKLFF	TGTGCCAGCAGCCCCGGACAGGCGATCCTTAAGAATGAAAAACTGTTTTTT
many	TRBV7-9	TRBJ1-1	.	CASRDLRAEAFF	TGTGCCAGCAGGGACCTCCGGGCTGAAGCTTTCTTT
few	TRBV7-2	TRBJ2-3	.	CASSITARDTQYF	TGTGCCAGCAGCATTACAGCGAGGGATACGCAGTATTTT
many	TRBV28	TRBJ2-7	TRBD1	CASSRQGLQYF	TGTGCCAGCAGTCGACAGGGATTACAGTACTTC
few	TRBV27	TRBJ2-7	TRBD1	CASRHQDRPNYEQYF	TGTGCCAGCCGCCACCAGGACAGGCCGAACTACGAGCAGTACTTC
few	TRBV6-1	TRBJ1-1	.	CASIPRGWNTEAFF	TGTGCCAGCATTCCCAGGGGATGGAACACTGAAGCTTTCTTT
few	TRBV12-3/TRBV12-4	TRBJ2-7	.	CASSFALKGLREQYF	TGTGCCAGCAGTTTCGCCCTCAAGGGACTCCGAGAGCAGTACTTC
few	TRBV6-1	TRBJ2-1	.	CASSRPGYSYNEQFF	TGTGCCAGCAGTCGACCGGGCTACTCCTACAATGAGCAGTTCTTC
.	TRBV18	TRBJ2-3	.	CASSLYERGDTQYF	TGTGCCAGCTCACTCTACGAAAGGGGAGATACGCAGTATTTT
few	TRBV7-8	TRBJ1-1	TRBD1	CASSLVSGTGFAGGEAFF	TGTGCCAGCAGCTTAGTTTCTGGGACAGGCTTTGCTGGGGGTGAAGCTTTCTTT
many	TRBV10-3	TRBJ2-1	TRBD1	CATQTPGTVYNEQFF	TGTGCCACCCAAACTCCTGGGACAGTCTACAATGAGCAGTTCTTC
.	TRBV7-2	TRBJ2-3	TRBD2	CASSTVPGLGVTQYF	TGTGCCAGCAGCACAGTCCCGGGACTAGGGGTTACGCAGTATTTT
.	TRBV12-3/TRBV12-4	TRBJ2-1	TRBD1	CASSRALTGGYYNEQFF	TGTGCCAGCAGTCGGGCCCTGACAGGGGGTTATTACAATGAGCAGTTCTTC
.	TRBV7-9	TRBJ2-5	.	CASSPAATQETQYF	TGTGCCAGCAGCCCAGCGGCCACCCAAGAGACCCAGTACTTC
many	TRBV6-5	TRBJ2-4	.	CASSYRSGTKNIQYF	TGTGCCAGCAGTTACCGGTCGGGGACCAAAAACATTCAGTACTTC
.	TRBV9	TRBJ2-1	.	CASSNVRYNEQFF	TGTGCCAGCAGCAACGTAAGATACAATGAGCAGTTCTTC